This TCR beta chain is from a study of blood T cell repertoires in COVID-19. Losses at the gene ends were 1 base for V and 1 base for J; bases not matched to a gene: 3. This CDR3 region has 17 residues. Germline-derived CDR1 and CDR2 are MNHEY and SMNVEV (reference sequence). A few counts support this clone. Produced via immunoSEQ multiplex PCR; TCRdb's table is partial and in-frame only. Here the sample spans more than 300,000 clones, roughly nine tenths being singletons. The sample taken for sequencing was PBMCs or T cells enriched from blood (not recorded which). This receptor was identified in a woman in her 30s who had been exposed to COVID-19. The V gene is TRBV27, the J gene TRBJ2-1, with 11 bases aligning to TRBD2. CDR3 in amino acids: CASSLFSGGASYNEQFF. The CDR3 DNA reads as TGTGCCAGCAGTTTATTTAGCGGGGGGGCATCCTACAATGAGCAGTTCTTC.